This TCR beta chain derives from a study of cytomegalovirus exposure and HLA in healthy donors. About the study: The study placed less than 90% of its approximately 400 genotyped donors in the Caucasian-associated ancestry cluster.

As concerns this clone: Its antigen is as yet unknown.

All donors participated as healthy donors of bone marrow. Whole-study findings and limits: In a later analysis, a genetic analysis reported fewer productive-TCR N-insertions in an Asian-associated ancestry cluster than the cohort average. Usually a TCR sequence was rare, but some public TCRs were found in many donors.

13 Jbeta primers and 60 Vbeta primers were used for the PCR. Sequencing was performed with immunoSEQ multiplex PCR; in TCRdb, only in-frame clones are kept and a portion is missing. The sample records 150,000 to 250,000 clones, roughly 78% being singletons. Germline V gene sequence: CDR1 LNHDA, CDR2 SQIVND (reference sequence). V lost 5 bases and J lost 6; bases outside the gene matches: 7. The CDR3 is made up of 13 amino acids. The TCR originated in a woman aged 25 to 39 in good health and CMV-seropositive. The V and J genes are TRBV19 and TRBJ2-7; 7 bases line up with TRBD1. The specimen sequenced was PBMCs. The CDR3 region is CASSLGQSIEQYF. CDR3 bases: TGTGCCAGTAGTTTGGGACAGTCGATCGAGCAGTACTTC. The full variable domain, completed using reference TRBV19 and TRBJ2-7, is DGGITQSPKYLFRKEGQNVTLSCEQNLNHDAMYWYRQDPGQGLRLIYYSQIVNDFQKGDIAEGYSVSREKKESFPLTVTSAQKNPTAFYLCASSLGQSIEQYFGPGTRLTVT.